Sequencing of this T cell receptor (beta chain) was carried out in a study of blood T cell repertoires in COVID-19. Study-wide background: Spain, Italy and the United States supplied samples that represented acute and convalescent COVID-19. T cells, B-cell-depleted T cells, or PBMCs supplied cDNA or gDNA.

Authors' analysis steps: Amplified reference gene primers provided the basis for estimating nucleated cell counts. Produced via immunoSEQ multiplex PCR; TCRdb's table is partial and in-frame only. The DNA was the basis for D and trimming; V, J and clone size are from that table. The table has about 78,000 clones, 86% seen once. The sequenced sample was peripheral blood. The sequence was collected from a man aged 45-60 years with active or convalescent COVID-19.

The CDR3 loop is CASSQDLFRSADTQYF. In DNA, the CDR3 is TGCGCCAGCAGCCAAGATCTTTTCCGGAGCGCAGATACGCAGTATTTT. This sequence joins TRBV4-3 and TRBJ2-3; no clear D gene. There are 16 residues in the CDR3. Germline CDR1 and CDR2: LGHNA and YSLEER. Deletions cut 0 bases from V and 4 bases from J, with 14 bases between.